This T cell receptor beta chain was found in a study of blood T cell repertoires in COVID-19 (dated by TCRdb to about 2020). Background on the whole study: Collaborator samples came from the United States, Italy and Spain and covered acute and convalescent phases of COVID-19. Where available, HLA class I and class II types were obtained from metadata supplied by the sample provider rather than from assay-based typing. The samples were drawn from the first 160 participants of the ongoing ImmuneRACE study and from 950 to 1,500 subjects provided by 6 global collaborators. The dataset comprised deeply sampled blood TCRbeta repertoires from subjects exposed to, actively infected with, or recovered from COVID-19. The prospective study material was composed of cDNA or gDNA derived from T cells, B-cell-depleted T cells, or PBMCs. A freely available public database, intended as a resource for researchers studying the immune response to SARS-CoV-2, is where the repertoires were released. Nearly every sample came with metadata listing a de-identified subject ID, COVID-19 status, age in years and sex. Beyond this particular receptor, the publication reports: Clinical and demographic metadata were provided uncurated, with the amount varying by source and participant.

Comments on this clone: Its antigen specificity is not known. No per-base quality is available; no much larger clone lies one base away.

TCRbeta CDR3 regions were amplified from genomic DNA by means of the immunoSEQ Assay, a bias-controlled multiplex PCR. The original methods were these. The number of nucleated cells in each sample was estimated by amplification of reference gene primers within the assay. To quantify the absolute abundance of each unique TCRbeta CDR3 rearrangement, sequence reads were collapsed and filtered. For each sample, productive Simpson clonality was calculated by taking the square root of Simpson's diversity index across productive rearrangements. TCRdb provides this immuneACCESS table in a form limited to in-frame rearrangements. Some clones are lacking; in checked studies, under half of them reflect an unresolved V gene, and why the rest are absent is not known. The DNA gave D and trimming, while V, J and clone size come from that table. This sample holds tens of thousands of clones; roughly 90% were observed only once. The ten largest clones capture 18% of the sample.

From the germline V gene, CDR1 is SGHRS and CDR2 is YFSETQ. Inclusive of the bounding cysteine and phenylalanine, the CDR3 is 15 residues long. Only the CDR3 region is kept as DNA, spanning 45 bases read in frame from base 1. V drops 0 bases and J drops 5 bases, leaving 14 bases in between. Each collaborating institution followed its own protocols to collect whole blood in K2EDTA tubes. For TCRbeta analysis, collaborators shipped samples as frozen whole blood, isolated PBMCs, or DNA extracted from either of those sample types. The sample was peripheral blood. The TCR comes from a woman of 80 years or more with acute or convalescent COVID-19. The rearranged chain carries TRBV5-1 and TRBJ1-1; no D gene is confidently identified. The nucleotides are TGCGCCAGCAGCTTGGTCCCCCAAGCGGGGACTGAAGCTTTCTTT. It translates to CASSLVPQAGTEAFF.